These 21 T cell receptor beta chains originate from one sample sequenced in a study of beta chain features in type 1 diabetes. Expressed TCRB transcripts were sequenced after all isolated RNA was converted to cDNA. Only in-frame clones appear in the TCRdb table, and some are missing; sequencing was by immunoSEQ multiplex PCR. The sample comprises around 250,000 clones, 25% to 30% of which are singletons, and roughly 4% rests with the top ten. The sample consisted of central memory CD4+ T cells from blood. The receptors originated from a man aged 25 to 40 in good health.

The CDR3 region has the DNA TGTGCCAGCTCACTAGGGCGGGAGGGCCTCTACGAGCAGTACTTC. Its translation is CASSLGREGLYEQYF. This sequence joins TRBV18 and TRBJ2-7; 9 nucleotides match TRBD2. The V and J ends lost 4 bases and 3 bases, in that order; junction bases with no gene match: 7. Germline V CDR1 and CDR2: KGHSH, LQKENI. The CDR3 extends over 15 amino acids. The full variable domain, rest sourced from reference TRBV18 and TRBJ2-7, is NAGVMQNPRHLVRRRGQEARLRCSPMKGHSHVYWYRQLPEEGLKFMVYLQKENIIDESGMPKERFSAEFPKEGPSILRIQQVVRGDSAAYFCASSLGREGLYEQYFGPGTRLTVT.

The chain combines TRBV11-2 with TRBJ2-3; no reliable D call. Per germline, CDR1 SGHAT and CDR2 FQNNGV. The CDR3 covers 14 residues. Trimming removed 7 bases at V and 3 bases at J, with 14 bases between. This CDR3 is CASTNWGLTDTQYF. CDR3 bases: TGTGCCAGCACCAATTGGGGTTTAACAGATACGCAGTATTTT.

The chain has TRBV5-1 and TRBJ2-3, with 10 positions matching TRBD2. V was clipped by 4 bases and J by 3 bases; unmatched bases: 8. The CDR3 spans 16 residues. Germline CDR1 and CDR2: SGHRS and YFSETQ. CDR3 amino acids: CASSIIAGGETDTQYF. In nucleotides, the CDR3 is TGCGCCAGCAGCATTATAGCGGGGGGAGAAACAGATACGCAGTATTTT.

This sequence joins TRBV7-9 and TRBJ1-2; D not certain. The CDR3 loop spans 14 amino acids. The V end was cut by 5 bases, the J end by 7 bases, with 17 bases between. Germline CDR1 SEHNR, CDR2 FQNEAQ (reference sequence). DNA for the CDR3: TGTGCCAGCAGCGTCGTCACAGAGACGGGTGGCTACACCTTC. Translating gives CASSVVTETGGYTF.

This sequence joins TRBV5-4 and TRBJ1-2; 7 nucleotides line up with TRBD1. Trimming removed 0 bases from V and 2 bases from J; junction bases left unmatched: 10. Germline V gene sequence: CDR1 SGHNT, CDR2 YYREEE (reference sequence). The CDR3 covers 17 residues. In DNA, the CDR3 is TGTGCCAGCAGCTTGGCCTCTACAGGGGTTGTGAACTATGGCTACACCTTC. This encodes CASSLASTGVVNYGYTF.

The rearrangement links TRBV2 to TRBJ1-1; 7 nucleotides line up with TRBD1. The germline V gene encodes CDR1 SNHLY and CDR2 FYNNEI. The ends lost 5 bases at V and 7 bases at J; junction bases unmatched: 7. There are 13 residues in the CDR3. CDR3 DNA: TGTGCCAGCAGTCCCCGGGACAGAAATGAAGCTTTCTTT. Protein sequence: CASSPRDRNEAFF.

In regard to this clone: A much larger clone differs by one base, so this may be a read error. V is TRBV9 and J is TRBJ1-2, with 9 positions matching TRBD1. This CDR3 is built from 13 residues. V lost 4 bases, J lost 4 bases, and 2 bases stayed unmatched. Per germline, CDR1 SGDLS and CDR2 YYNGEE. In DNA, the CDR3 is TGTGCCAGCAGCACAGGGGGCGGCTATGGCTACACCTTC. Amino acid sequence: CASSTGGGYGYTF.

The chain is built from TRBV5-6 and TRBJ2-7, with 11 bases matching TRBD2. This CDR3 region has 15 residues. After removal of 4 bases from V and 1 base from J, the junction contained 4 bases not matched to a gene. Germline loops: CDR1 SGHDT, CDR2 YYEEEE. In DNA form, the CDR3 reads TGTGCCAGCAGCGCCCGACTAGCGGGATCCTACGAGCAGTACTTC. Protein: CASSARLAGSYEQYF. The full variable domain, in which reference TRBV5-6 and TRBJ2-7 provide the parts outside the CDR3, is DAGVTQSPTHLIKTRGQQVTLRCSPKSGHDTVSWYQQALGQGPQFIFQYYEEEERQRGNFPDRFSGHQFPNYSSELNVNALLLGDSALYLCASSARLAGSYEQYFGPGTRLTVT.

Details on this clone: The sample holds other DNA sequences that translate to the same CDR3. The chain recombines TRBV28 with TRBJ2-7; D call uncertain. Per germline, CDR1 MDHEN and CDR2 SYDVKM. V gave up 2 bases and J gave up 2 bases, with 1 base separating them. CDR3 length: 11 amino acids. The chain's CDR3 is CASSLTYEQYF. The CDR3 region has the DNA TGTGCCAGCAGTTTAACCTACGAGCAGTACTTC.

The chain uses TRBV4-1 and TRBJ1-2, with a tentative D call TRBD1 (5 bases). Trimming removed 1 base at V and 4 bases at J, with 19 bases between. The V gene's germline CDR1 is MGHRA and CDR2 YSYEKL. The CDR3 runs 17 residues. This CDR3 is CASSQVGRAPEGYGYTF. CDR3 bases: TGCGCCAGCAGCCAAGTTGGCAGGGCCCCCGAGGGCTATGGCTACACCTTC.

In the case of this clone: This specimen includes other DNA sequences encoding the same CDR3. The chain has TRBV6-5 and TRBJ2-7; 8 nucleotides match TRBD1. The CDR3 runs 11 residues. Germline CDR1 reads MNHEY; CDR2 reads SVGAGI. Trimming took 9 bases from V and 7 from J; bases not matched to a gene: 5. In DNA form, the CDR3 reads TGTGCCAGTTCCAGGGGGCAGGAGCAGTACTTC. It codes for CASSRGQEQYF.

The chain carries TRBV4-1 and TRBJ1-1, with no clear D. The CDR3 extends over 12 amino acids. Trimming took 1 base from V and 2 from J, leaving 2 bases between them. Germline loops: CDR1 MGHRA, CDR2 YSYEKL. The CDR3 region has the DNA TGCGCCAGCAGCCAAGTCAACACTGAAGCTTTCTTT. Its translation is CASSQVNTEAFF.

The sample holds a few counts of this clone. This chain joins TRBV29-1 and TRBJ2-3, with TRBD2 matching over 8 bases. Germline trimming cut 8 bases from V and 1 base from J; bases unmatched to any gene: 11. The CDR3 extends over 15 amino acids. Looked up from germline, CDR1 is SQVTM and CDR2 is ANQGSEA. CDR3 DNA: TGCAGCTTTTTTAGGGGAGCGGGGGGCACAGATACGCAGTATTTT. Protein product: CSFFRGAGGTDTQYF.

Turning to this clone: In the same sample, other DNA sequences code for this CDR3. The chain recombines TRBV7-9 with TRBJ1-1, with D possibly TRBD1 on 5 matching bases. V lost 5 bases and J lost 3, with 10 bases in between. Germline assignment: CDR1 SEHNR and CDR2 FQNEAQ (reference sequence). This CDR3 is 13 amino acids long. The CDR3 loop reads CASSPSRDTEAFF. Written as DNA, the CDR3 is TGTGCCAGCAGCCCCTCCAGGGACACTGAAGCTTTCTTT. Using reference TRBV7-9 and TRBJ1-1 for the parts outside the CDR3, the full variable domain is DTGVSQNPRHKITKRGQNVTFRCDPISEHNRLYWYRQTLGQGPEFLTYFQNEAQLEKSRLLSDRFSAERPKGSFSTLEIQRTEQGDSAMYLCASSPSRDTEAFFGQGTRLTVV.

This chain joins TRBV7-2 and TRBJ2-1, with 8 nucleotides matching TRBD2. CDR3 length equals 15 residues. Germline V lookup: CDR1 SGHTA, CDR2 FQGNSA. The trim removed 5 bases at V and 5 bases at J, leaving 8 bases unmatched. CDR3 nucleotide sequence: TGTGCCAGCAGCACCCGTAGCGGGACCCACAATGAGCAGTTCTTC. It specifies CASSTRSGTHNEQFF.

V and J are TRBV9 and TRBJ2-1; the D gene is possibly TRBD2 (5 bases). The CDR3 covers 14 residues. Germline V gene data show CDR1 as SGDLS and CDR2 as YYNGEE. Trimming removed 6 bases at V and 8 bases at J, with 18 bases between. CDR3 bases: TGTGCCAGCACCCTAGTCGAGCCGGGGTATGAGCAGTTCTTC. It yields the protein CASTLVEPGYEQFF. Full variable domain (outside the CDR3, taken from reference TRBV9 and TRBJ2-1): DSGVTQTPKHLITATGQRVTLRCSPRSGDLSVYWYQQSLDQGLQFLIQYYNGEERAKGNILERFSAQQFPDLHSELNLSSLELGDSALYFCASTLVEPGYEQFFGPGTRLTVL.

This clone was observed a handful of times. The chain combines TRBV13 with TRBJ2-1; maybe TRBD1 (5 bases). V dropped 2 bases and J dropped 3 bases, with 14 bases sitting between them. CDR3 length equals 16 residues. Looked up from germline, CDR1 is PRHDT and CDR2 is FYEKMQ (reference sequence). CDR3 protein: CASSLRGMTDYNEQFF. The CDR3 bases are TGTGCCAGCAGCTTAAGGGGAATGACAGACTACAATGAGCAGTTCTTC.

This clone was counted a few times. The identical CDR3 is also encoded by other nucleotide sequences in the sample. CDR3 in amino acids: CASSGLNTGELFF. The CDR3 DNA reads as TGTGCCAGCAGTGGGCTGAACACCGGGGAGCTGTTTTTT. V usage is TRBV2 and J usage is TRBJ2-2; D is undetermined. The germline CDR1 and CDR2 sequences are SNHLY and FYNNEI. Trimming removed 4 bases at V and 1 base at J, with 4 bases between. CDR3 size: 13 residues.

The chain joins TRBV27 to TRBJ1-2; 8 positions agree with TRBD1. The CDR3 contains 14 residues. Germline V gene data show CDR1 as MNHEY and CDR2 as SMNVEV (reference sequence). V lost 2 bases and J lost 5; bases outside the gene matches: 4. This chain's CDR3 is CASSLQGAGYGYTF. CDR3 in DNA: TGTGCCAGCAGTTTACAGGGGGCAGGGTATGGCTACACCTTC.

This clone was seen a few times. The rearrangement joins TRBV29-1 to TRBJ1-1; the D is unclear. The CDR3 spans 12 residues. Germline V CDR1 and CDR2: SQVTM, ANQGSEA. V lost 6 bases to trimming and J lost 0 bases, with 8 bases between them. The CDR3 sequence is CSVGNMNTEAFF. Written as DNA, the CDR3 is TGCAGCGTGGGTAATATGAACACTGAAGCTTTCTTT.

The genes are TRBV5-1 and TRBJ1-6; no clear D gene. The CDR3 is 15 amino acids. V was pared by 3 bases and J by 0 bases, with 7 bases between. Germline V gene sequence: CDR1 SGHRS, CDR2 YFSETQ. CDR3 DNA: TGCGCCAGCAGCTCCGAAAGCTCCTATAATTCACCCCTCCACTTT. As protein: CASSSESSYNSPLHF.